These T cell receptor beta chains were read from a single sample in a study of post-analysis software for immune sequencing data. TCRdb re-called the PCR reads with MiXCR, one entry per CDR3 protein. The table includes about 540,000 distinct CDR3 sequences, approximately 34% detected once. The sequenced sample was blood. Source of these receptors: a girl under 18 with multiple sclerosis. The CDR3 runs from the conserved cysteine through the conserved F or W. The order of the fields is CDR3 length, D gene, clone size, V gene, J gene, CDR3 DNA, CDR3 protein. D genes are given only for firm matches. Only part of the rows carry a size: once, few, many, or a class if the clone is expanded.

15,TRBD2,NA,TRBV6-1,TRBJ2-1,TGTGCCAGCAGTGGGCTAGCGGGGGGGAAGAATGAGCAGTTCTTC,CASSGLAGGKNEQFF
15,NA,few,TRBV4-1,TRBJ1-2,TGCGCCAGCAGCCAAGAGGGGCCTGGGGCCTATGGCTACACCTTC,CASSQEGPGAYGYTF
14,TRBD1,NA,TRBV9,TRBJ1-2,TGTGCCAGCAGGAAACAGGGGGATACCTATGGCTACACCTTC,CASRKQGDTYGYTF
14,NA,NA,TRBV18,TRBJ1-5,TGTGCCAGCTCACCAGGAGATAGCAATCAGCCCCAGCATTTT,CASSPGDSNQPQHF
14,NA,many,TRBV7-2,TRBJ2-3,TGTGCCAGCAGCTTTATTGACTTTGAAGATACGCAGTATTTT,CASSFIDFEDTQYF
14,NA,NA,TRBV12-3/TRBV12-4,TRBJ2-3,TGTGCCAGCAGTCCCAGAGTGACCACAGATACGGAATATTTC,CASSPRVTTDTEYF
11,NA,NA,TRBV4-2,TRBJ1-2,TGTGCCAGCAGCCAAGGGGATGGCTACACCTTC,CASSQGDGYTF
15,NA,few,TRBV6-5,TRBJ2-3,TGTGCCAGCAGCTCCGGATCCTTTAGCACAGATACGCAGTATTTT,CASSSGSFSTDTQYF
16,NA,NA,TRBV9,TRBJ2-2,TGTGCCAGCAGCGTCGCCGGGACGGCGAACACCGGGGAGCTGTTTTTT,CASSVAGTANTGELFF
13,NA,NA,TRBV7-9,TRBJ2-5,TGTGCCAGCAGCTCTCTTCCATGGGAGACCCAGTACTTC,CASSSLPWETQYF
16,TRBD2,few,TRBV9,TRBJ2-3,TGTGCCAGCAGCGTGGAAGCGGGGGGGCTGACAGATACGCAGTATTTT,CASSVEAGGLTDTQYF
11,NA,NA,TRBV20-1,TRBJ1-5,TGCAGTGCTGCGGGCAATCAGCCCCAGCATTTT,CSAAGNQPQHF
16,TRBD1,few,TRBV6-5,TRBJ2-3,TGTGCCAGCAGCCCCCTATCCGGGACAGTCACAGATACGCAGTATTTT,CASSPLSGTVTDTQYF
13,NA,few,TRBV10-3,TRBJ1-5,TGTGCCATCAGTGTTGACGGGAATCAGCCCCAGCATTTT,CAISVDGNQPQHF
14,NA,NA,TRBV7-9,TRBJ1-1,TGTGCCAGCAGCTTAGTGGGGACGGGCGGTGAAGCTTTCTTT,CASSLVGTGGEAFF
13,TRBD1,NA,TRBV6-2/TRBV6-3,TRBJ1-2,TGTGCCAGCAGTTACTACTCAACAGGGGACGACACCTTC,CASSYYSTGDDTF
15,NA,NA,TRBV9,TRBJ2-1,TGTGCCAGCAGCGTAGAAAAAGCGCCCTACAATGAGCAGTTCTTC,CASSVEKAPYNEQFF
17,NA,NA,TRBV4-2,TRBJ2-2,TGTGCCAGCAGCCAAGAAAGACAGGTCCTGAACACCGGGGAGCTGTTTTTT,CASSQERQVLNTGELFF
12,NA,few,TRBV21-1,TRBJ2-1,TGTGCCAGCAGCAAAGTTCGATATGAGCAGTTCTTC,CASSKVRYEQFF
13,NA,NA,TRBV29-1,TRBJ2-2,TGCAGCGTTGAGGGGGGTGGGACCGGGGAGCTGTTTTTT,CSVEGGGTGELFF
17,NA,NA,TRBV5-1,TRBJ1-1,TGCGCCAGCAGCTTGGGGCCGGCAGGGAGTCCGAACACTGAAGCTTTCTTT,CASSLGPAGSPNTEAFF
16,NA,few,TRBV6-2/TRBV6-3,TRBJ2-1,TGTGCCAGCAATGACCTGGGGGACCGCTCCTACAATGAGCAGTTCTTC,CASNDLGDRSYNEQFF
15,NA,NA,TRBV28,TRBJ2-1,TGTGCCAGCAGTCGACTAGGAGGAAGTTACAATGAGCAGTTCTTC,CASSRLGGSYNEQFF
15,NA,NA,TRBV5-1,TRBJ2-5,TGCGCCAGCAGCTTGGAAGGGGCCTATAGTCGGGAGCAGTACTTC,CASSLEGAYSREQYF
13,NA,NA,TRBV5-1,TRBJ1-1,TGCGCCAGCAGCCGCGAGGTGAACACTGAAGCTTTCTTT,CASSREVNTEAFF
14,TRBD2,NA,TRBV4-2,TRBJ2-3,TGTGCCAGCAGCCAAGCGGGGGGGAGAGATACGCAGTATTTT,CASSQAGGRDTQYF
14,NA,few,TRBV5-5,TRBJ1-1,TGTGCCAGCAGCCCCGCGGGGCGGGACACTGAAGCTTTCTTT,CASSPAGRDTEAFF
20,NA,NA,TRBV7-6,TRBJ2-3,TGTGCCAGCAGCTTAAGTGGAGGACAGTCAACGAAGACTAGCACAGATACGCAGTATTTT,CASSLSGGQSTKTSTDTQYF
13,NA,NA,TRBV7-6,TRBJ1-1,TGTGCCAGCAGCTTATGGACGGACTCGGAAGCTTTCTTT,CASSLWTDSEAFF
18,TRBD2,few,TRBV7-2,TRBJ2-3,TGTGCCAGCAGCTTACCTACACTAGCGGGGGTTAGCACAGATACGCAGTATTTT,CASSLPTLAGVSTDTQYF
15,TRBD1,NA,TRBV4-1,TRBJ2-5,TGCGCCAACAGCCAAGTAGGGACAGCAAAAGAGACCCAGTACTTC,CANSQVGTAKETQYF
15,TRBD2,NA,TRBV7-2,TRBJ2-3,TGTGCCAGCAGCTTAAGTGCGGGGGACACAGATACGCAGTATTTT,CASSLSAGDTDTQYF
14,NA,NA,TRBV27,TRBJ1-2,TGTACCAGCAAGAAGGACACCATGAACTATGGCTACACCTTC,CTSKKDTMNYGYTF
15,NA,NA,TRBV5-1,TRBJ2-5,TGCGCCAGCAGCTTTACAGGGTACGGAGGGGAGACCCAGTACTTC,CASSFTGYGGETQYF
16,NA,NA,TRBV5-1,TRBJ2-3,TGCGCCAGCAGCTTGGGTTTCAGGGGTGTGACAGATACGCAGTATTTT,CASSLGFRGVTDTQYF